This TCR beta chain derives from a study of T-cell memory formation after mild COVID-19. The length of the CDR3 is 17 residues. Germline V gene lookup returns CDR1 MNHEY and CDR2 SVGAGI. After removal of 0 bases from V and 4 bases from J, the junction contained 8 bases not matched to a gene. Researchers used 5'RACE with constant-segment primers to make TCR alpha and TCR beta cDNA libraries that carry sample barcodes and UMIs. A single record per CDR3 protein comes from TCRdb applying MiXCR to the 5' RACE reads. Of 100,000 to 150,000 distinct CDR3 sequences listed, over 15% are singletons. The clonotype comes from a man in his late teens or twenties who had mild COVID-19 (a few samples of this study predate the infection). Cell type and time point are not known. The specimen was PBMCs or a T cell subset sorted from them (not recorded which). This chain connects TRBV6-5 to TRBJ2-3; 9 nucleotides agree with TRBD2. DNA of the CDR3: TGTGCCAGCAGTTACTCGCCGACTAGCGGATCTTCAGATACGCAGTATTTT. This encodes CASSYSPTSGSSDTQYF.